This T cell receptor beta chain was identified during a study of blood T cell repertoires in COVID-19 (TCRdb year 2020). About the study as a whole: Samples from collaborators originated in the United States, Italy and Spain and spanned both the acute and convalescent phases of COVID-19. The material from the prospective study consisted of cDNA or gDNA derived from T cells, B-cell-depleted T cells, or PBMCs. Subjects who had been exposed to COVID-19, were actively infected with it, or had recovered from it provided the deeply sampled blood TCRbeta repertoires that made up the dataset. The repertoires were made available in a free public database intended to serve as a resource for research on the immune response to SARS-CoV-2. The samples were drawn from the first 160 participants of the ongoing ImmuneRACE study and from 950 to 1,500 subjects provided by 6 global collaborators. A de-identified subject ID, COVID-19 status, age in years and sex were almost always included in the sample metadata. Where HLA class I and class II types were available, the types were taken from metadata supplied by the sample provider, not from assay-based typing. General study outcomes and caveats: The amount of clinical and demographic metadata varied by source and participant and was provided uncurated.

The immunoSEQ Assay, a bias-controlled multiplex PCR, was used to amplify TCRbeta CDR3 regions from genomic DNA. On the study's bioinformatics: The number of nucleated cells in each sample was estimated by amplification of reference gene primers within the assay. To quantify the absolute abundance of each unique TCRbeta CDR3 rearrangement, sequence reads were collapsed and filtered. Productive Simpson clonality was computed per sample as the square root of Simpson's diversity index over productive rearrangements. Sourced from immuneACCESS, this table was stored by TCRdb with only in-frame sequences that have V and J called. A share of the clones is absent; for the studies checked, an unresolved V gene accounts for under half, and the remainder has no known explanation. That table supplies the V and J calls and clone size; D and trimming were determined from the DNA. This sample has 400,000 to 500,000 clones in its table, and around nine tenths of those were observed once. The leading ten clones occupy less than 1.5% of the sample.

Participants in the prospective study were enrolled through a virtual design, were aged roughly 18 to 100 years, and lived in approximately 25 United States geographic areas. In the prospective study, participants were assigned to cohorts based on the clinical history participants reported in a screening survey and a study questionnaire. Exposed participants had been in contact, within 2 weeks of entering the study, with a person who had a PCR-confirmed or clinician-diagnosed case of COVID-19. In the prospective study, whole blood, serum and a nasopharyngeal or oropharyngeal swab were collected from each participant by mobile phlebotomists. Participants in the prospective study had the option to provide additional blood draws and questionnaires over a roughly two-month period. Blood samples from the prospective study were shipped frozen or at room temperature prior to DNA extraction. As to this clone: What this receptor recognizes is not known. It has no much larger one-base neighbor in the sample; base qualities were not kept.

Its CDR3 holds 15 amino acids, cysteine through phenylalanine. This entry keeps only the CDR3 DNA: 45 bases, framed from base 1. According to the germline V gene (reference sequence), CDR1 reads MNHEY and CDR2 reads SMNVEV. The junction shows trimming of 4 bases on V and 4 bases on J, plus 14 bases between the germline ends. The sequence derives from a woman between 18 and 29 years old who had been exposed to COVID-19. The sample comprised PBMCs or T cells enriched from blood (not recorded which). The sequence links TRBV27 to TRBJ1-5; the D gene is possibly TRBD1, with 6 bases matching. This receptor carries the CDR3 CASSSHQGTNQPQHF. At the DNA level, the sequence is TGTGCCAGCAGTTCGCACCAGGGGACGAATCAGCCCCAGCATTTT.